These T cell receptor beta chains were read from a single sample in a study of T cell changes during pregnancy in multiple sclerosis. Only in-frame clones appear in the TCRdb table, and some are missing; sequencing was by immunoSEQ multiplex PCR. This table has tens of thousands of clones, approximately 92% appearing once. Sequencing used CD4+ T cells from peripheral blood mononuclear cells, obtained in the third trimester of pregnancy. These receptors were taken from a female donor with multiple sclerosis, enrolled in a pregnancy study. Each CDR3 is given with its conserved first and last residue. D genes are given only for firm matches. Expanded clones are given a class, and other clones once, few, many or no size at all.

length,J,D,size,V,DNA,CDR3
16,TRBJ1-6,NA,NA,TRBV9,TGTGCCAGCAGCGTAGAACTTAGCTCCTATAATTCACCCCTCCACTTT,CASSVELSSYNSPLHF
12,TRBJ1-6,TRBD1,NA,TRBV28,TGTGCCAGCAGTTTGAGGGACAGAGGCACCCACTTT,CASSLRDRGTHF
16,TRBJ2-5,TRBD2,NA,TRBV7-9,TGTGCCAGCAGCTCCGGGACTAGCGGGCCACACGCGACCCAGTACTTC,CASSSGTSGPHATQYF
17,TRBJ2-3,TRBD2,NA,TRBV5-1,TGCGCCAGCAGCTTGGTTGCAACGGGGGGAGCGGCAGATACGCAGTATTTT,CASSLVATGGAADTQYF
15,TRBJ1-2,TRBD1,NA,TRBV5-1,TGCGCCAGCAGCTTGGCTTCGGACAGGGTCGGCGGCTACACCTTC,CASSLASDRVGGYTF
14,TRBJ1-5,NA,NA,TRBV10-3,TGTGCCATCAGTGAGGGGGGCCTCAATCAGCCCCAGCATTTT,CAISEGGLNQPQHF
14,TRBJ2-3,NA,NA,TRBV5-4,TGTGCCAGCAGCTCCAGGGTATTGGCAGATACGCAGTATTTT,CASSSRVLADTQYF
12,TRBJ1-1,NA,NA,TRBV9,TGTGCCAGCAGCGTAGGAGTGAGTGAAGCTTTCTTT,CASSVGVSEAFF
15,TRBJ1-4,TRBD1,NA,TRBV5-4,TGTGCCAGCAGCCTAGCAGGGGGCATTAGTGAAAAACTGTTTTTT,CASSLAGGISEKLFF
14,TRBJ1-6,NA,once,TRBV19,TGTGCCAGTAGTATAGAGGGGGGTAATTCACCCCTCCACTTT,CASSIEGGNSPLHF
11,TRBJ2-5,NA,NA,TRBV7-2,TGTGCCAGCAGCTCCAGAGAGACCCAGTACTTC,CASSSRETQYF
12,TRBJ2-5,NA,NA,TRBV6-1,TGTGCCAGCAAGAGCTGGCAAGAGACCCAGTACTTC,CASKSWQETQYF
15,TRBJ2-1,TRBD1,NA,TRBV7-9,TGTGCCAGCATCGTACCCGGGACAGCCTACAATGAGCAGTTCTTC,CASIVPGTAYNEQFF
15,TRBJ1-1,NA,NA,TRBV19,TGTGCCAGTAGTGGGTTGGGCAGGGAGAACACTGAAGCTTTCTTT,CASSGLGRENTEAFF
14,TRBJ2-1,TRBD2,NA,TRBV6-5,TGTGCCAGCAAAGTGACTAGCAACGTCAATGAGCAGTTCTTC,CASKVTSNVNEQFF
16,TRBJ1-1,TRBD1,NA,TRBV19,TGTGCCAGCCGACCTGAGAGGGGGCGCATTTGGACTGAAGCTTTCTTT,CASRPERGRIWTEAFF
13,TRBJ1-1,NA,NA,TRBV7-3,TGTGCCAGCAGCTTATTGTTGGGCGCTGAAGCTTTCTTT,CASSLLLGAEAFF
15,TRBJ1-1,NA,NA,TRBV5-1,TGCGCCAGCAGCTTGAGTGCAGGGGTGAACACTGAAGCTTTCTTT,CASSLSAGVNTEAFF
14,TRBJ1-2,NA,NA,TRBV13,TGTGCCAGCAGCTTAGGGACAGCTAACTATGGCTACACCTTC,CASSLGTANYGYTF